This entry features one T cell receptor beta chain sequence. Its antigen remains unidentified. The data were obtained in a study of cytomegalovirus exposure and HLA in healthy donors. The study's findings and limits: The likely origin of a cluster of highly shared sequence variants was a sequencing artifact.

V lost 4 bases, J lost 4 bases, and 10 bases stayed unmatched. The CDR3 has 16 residues. Germline CDR1 is SGHRS and CDR2 is YFSETQ. The PCR was carried out with 60 Vbeta primers and 13 Jbeta primers. TCRdb's copy holds only in-frame clones and misses some; the assay was immunoSEQ multiplex PCR. This table holds about 150,000 clones. The specimen was PBMCs. The chain carries TRBV5-1 and TRBJ2-5, with 10 bases that match TRBD1. The source of this sequence is a young man in good health and CMV-seronegative. The CDR3 here is CASSRGQGGWGETQYF. The CDR3 DNA reads as TGCGCCAGCAGCAGAGGACAGGGGGGGTGGGGAGAGACCCAGTACTTC.